The clone carrying this T cell receptor beta chain showed up just once. No antigen is known for it. Sequencing was performed with immunoSEQ multiplex PCR; in TCRdb, only in-frame clones are kept and a portion is missing. The sample gives over 95,000 clones, about four fifths of which show up once; 2.5% to 3% is in the top ten. These data come from a study of radiotherapy plus CTLA-4 blockade in lung cancer. Study summary: There were objective responses in 15% to 20% of patients, and 31% had disease control.

Study-wide results and limits: Response was reportedly best predicted by early blood T cell clone dynamics, with interferon-beta. Clones of tumor-derived TCRs expanded in blood after radiotherapy plus ipilimumab.

This CDR3 spans 16 amino acids. Germline CDR1 SGHDT, CDR2 YYEEEE. Trimming left V 1 base short and J 4 bases short, with 12 bases between. The study treated chemo-refractory metastatic non-small-cell lung cancer patients with focal radiation plus ipilimumab CTLA-4 blockade. The sample consisted of peripheral blood, taken from a patient treated with radiotherapy plus ipilimumab. V and J are TRBV5-6 and TRBJ1-6; no firm D call. This TCR came from a human donor with non-small cell lung cancer who had a partial response to radiotherapy plus ipilimumab. Some clones in this sample may be carry-over from other donors' samples. As DNA, the CDR3 is TGTGCCAGCAGCTTGTGGGAGGGATTTTATAATTCACCCCTCCACTTT. Its protein is CASSLWEGFYNSPLHF.